This is a list of T cell receptor beta chains from one sample in a study of CD8 T cells in Susac syndrome. Each CDR3 protein gets one entry after TCRdb re-called the immunoSEQ multiplex PCR reads with MiXCR. This sample carries 100,000 to 150,000 distinct CDR3 sequences, around 85% of them seen once, and the ten largest clones take approximately 0.51%. Sequenced sample: CD8+ T cells from PBMCs. The receptors here all came from a human donor with multiple sclerosis. CDR3s include the opening cysteine and the closing phenylalanine or tryptophan. The D gene is left open where the match is weak. Not every row has a clone size; where given, it reads once, few, many or a size class.

cdr3_aa cdr3_nt d_call clone_size j_call v_call
CASKQSLGRNTEAFF TGCGCCAGCAAACAGTCCCTAGGGAGGAACACTGAAGCTTTCTTT . . TRBJ1-1 TRBV4-1
CASSLWSGAYEQYF TGTGCCAGCAGCTTGTGGAGTGGGGCCTACGAGCAGTACTTC . once TRBJ2-7 TRBV5-6
CASSYPGIGPGYGYTF TGTGCCAGCAGTTATCCAGGCATCGGACCAGGCTATGGCTACACCTTC . . TRBJ1-2 TRBV6-5
CASSPRGEQFF TGTGCCAGCAGCCCCAGGGGTGAGCAGTTCTTC . once TRBJ2-1 TRBV7-9
CATSDPMTNSDNNEQFF TGTGCCACCAGTGACCCCATGACTAACTCAGATAACAATGAGCAGTTCTTC . . TRBJ2-1 TRBV24-1
CASSLRPLYEQYF TGTGCCAGCAGCTTACGACCTCTCTACGAGCAGTACTTC . . TRBJ2-7 TRBV11-1
CASSLSGQVTGELFF TGTGCCAGCAGTTTATCAGGGCAGGTCACCGGGGAGCTGTTTTTT . . TRBJ2-2 TRBV12-3/TRBV12-4
CASSWDREDEQFF TGTGCCAGCAGTTGGGACAGGGAGGATGAGCAGTTCTTC TRBD1 once TRBJ2-1 TRBV12-3/TRBV12-4
CASTPAGGKLFF TGTGCCAGCACCCCGGCCGGTGGAAAACTGTTTTTT . . TRBJ1-4 TRBV28
CASSTIPWTKKGRKLFF TGTGCCAGTAGTACAATACCATGGACGAAGAAAGGGAGAAAACTGTTTTTT . . TRBJ1-4 TRBV19
CASSETDSSLPEETQYF TGTGCCAGCAGCGAGACCGACAGCTCCCTTCCCGAAGAGACCCAGTACTTC . . TRBJ2-5 TRBV7-9
CASSEFPTGVDEKLFF TGTGCCAGCAGTGAGTTCCCGACAGGGGTTGATGAAAAACTGTTTTTT TRBD1 . TRBJ1-4 TRBV25-1
CASSLGRGLYQPQHF TGTGCCAGTAGTCTAGGCAGGGGGCTATATCAGCCCCAGCATTTT TRBD1 . TRBJ1-5 TRBV19
CASSPDGTYEQYF TGTGCCAGCAGCCCGGACGGTACCTACGAGCAGTACTTC . . TRBJ2-7 TRBV6-1
CASTLGQKITYGYTF TGTGCCAGCACCCTCGGACAGAAGATAACCTATGGCTACACCTTC . once TRBJ1-2 TRBV12-3/TRBV12-4
CASSLVGLGYQPQHF TGTGCCAGCAGTTTGGTGGGACTCGGGTATCAGCCCCAGCATTTT . . TRBJ1-5 TRBV27
CAISDSPGETQYF TGTGCCATCAGCGACAGTCCCGGGGAGACCCAGTACTTC . few TRBJ2-5 TRBV10-3
CASSQDPGVTYNEQFF TGCGCCAGCAGCCAAGATCCAGGCGTAACCTACAATGAGCAGTTCTTC . few TRBJ2-1 TRBV4-3
CASSFPRSPLHF TGTGCCAGCAGTTTCCCCCGGTCACCCCTCCACTTT . . TRBJ1-6 TRBV27
CSARDTREGKNIQYF TGCAGTGCTAGAGATACCCGGGAGGGCAAAAACATTCAGTACTTC TRBD2 . TRBJ2-4 TRBV20-1
CASSLAPGRNSPLHF TGTGCCAGCAGTTTAGCGCCAGGGCGCAATTCACCCCTCCACTTT . . TRBJ1-6 TRBV12-3/TRBV12-4
CASRVYNEQFF TGTGCCTCTAGGGTTTACAATGAGCAGTTCTTC . . TRBJ2-1 TRBV30
CASSPPQGPSNYVYTF TGCGCCAGCAGTCCACCCCAGGGGCCTTCTAACTATGTCTACACCTTC . . TRBJ1-2 TRBV10-2
CASSSGTGGVDANGYTF TGTGCCAGCAGCAGCGGGACAGGGGGCGTCGACGCCAATGGCTACACCTTC TRBD1 . TRBJ1-2 TRBV11-2
CASSMDLGVVTEAFF TGTGCCAGCAGTATGGACCTAGGGGTTGTCACTGAAGCTTTCTTT . . TRBJ1-1 TRBV12-3/TRBV12-4
CASSFNRETQYF TGTGCCAGCAGTTTTAACAGGGAGACCCAGTACTTC . few TRBJ2-5 TRBV12-3/TRBV12-4
CASSPLLSTEAFF TGTGCCAGCAGCCCCTTACTAAGCACTGAAGCTTTCTTT . . TRBJ1-1 TRBV5-6
CASSLQGPPLHF TGTGCCAGCAGTCTGCAGGGGCCACCCCTCCACTTT . . TRBJ1-6 TRBV25-1
CASSLAVPIRNEQFF TGTGCCAGCAGCTTAGCGGTCCCCATTAGGAATGAGCAGTTCTTC . once TRBJ2-1 TRBV7-9
CASSPLPQLNQPQHF TGTGCCAGTAGCCCCCTCCCCCAGTTGAATCAGCCCCAGCATTTT . . TRBJ1-5 TRBV19
CASSDRSSSGNTIYF TGTGCCAGCAGTGACAGAAGCTCCTCTGGAAACACCATATATTTT . . TRBJ1-3 TRBV2
CASSAAVAGGVGELFF TGTGCCAGCAGCGCGGCGGTAGCGGGAGGGGTGGGGGAGCTGTTTTTT TRBD2 . TRBJ2-2 TRBV7-2
CASSLSWQSSYNEQFF TGCGCCAGCAGCCTTTCTTGGCAGAGCTCCTACAATGAGCAGTTCTTC . once TRBJ2-1 TRBV4-3
CASTVHSNSPLHF TGTGCCAGCACCGTCCACAGTAATTCACCCCTCCACTTT . . TRBJ1-6 TRBV27